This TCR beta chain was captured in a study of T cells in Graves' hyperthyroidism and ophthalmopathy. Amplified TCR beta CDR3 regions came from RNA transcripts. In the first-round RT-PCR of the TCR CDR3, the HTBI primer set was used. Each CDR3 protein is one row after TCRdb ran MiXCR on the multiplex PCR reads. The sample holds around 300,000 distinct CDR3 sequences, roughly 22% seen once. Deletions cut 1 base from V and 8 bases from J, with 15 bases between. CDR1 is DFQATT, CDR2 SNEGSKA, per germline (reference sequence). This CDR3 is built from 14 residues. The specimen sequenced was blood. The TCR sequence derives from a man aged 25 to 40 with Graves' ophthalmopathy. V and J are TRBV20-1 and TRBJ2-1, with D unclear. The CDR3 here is CSARGLLKGDEQFF. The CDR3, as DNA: TGCAGTGCTAGAGGACTCTTGAAAGGCGATGAGCAGTTCTTC.